This T cell receptor (beta chain) was retrieved from a study of blood T cells in healthy people across ages. Study-level points and caveats: Diversity of TCR beta per million T cells declined in a roughly linear way with age. Donors of long life had a larger count of naive CD4+ cells and greater diversity than aged donors.

In the case of this clonotype: Its antigen is unknown.

This CDR3 is built from 13 residues. V dropped 6 bases and J dropped 11; count of bases not matched to a gene: 14. In germline, CDR1 is DFQATT, CDR2 SNEGSKA (reference sequence). With a J-beta primer mix and a sample-barcoded 5' primer, a second PCR ran about 7 to 12 cycles. Carrying 12 random nucleotides, a template-switch adaptor labeled each individual cDNA molecule. In TCRdb, the 5' RACE reads were re-called with MiXCR into one record per CDR3 protein. The table has over 600,000 distinct CDR3 sequences, about 43% seen once. Every sample gave at least 5 micrograms of total RNA when it was extracted.

This sequence joins TRBV20-1 and TRBJ2-5, with TRBD1 matching 8 bases. Sequenced material: blood. The receptor was derived from a man aged 80 or over in good health. The chain's CDR3 is CSAPPRGQGEQYF. The CDR3 DNA reads TGCAGTGCCCCACCCAGGGGGCAAGGGGAGCAGTACTTC.